The 23 T cell receptor beta chains reported below all come from one sample, sequenced in a study of shared clonotypes between healthy human individuals. TCRdb's table, derived via immunoSEQ multiplex PCR, lists solely in-frame clones and lacks some. Here the sample spans approximately 1.4 million clones, 95% to 99% being singletons. Sequenced: naive CD4+ T cells sorted from blood. As for subset: CD45RA+ positively selected. Receptors were obtained from a man aged 25-45 years in good health.

This clone was seen only once. The chain links TRBV6-1 to TRBJ2-7; 7 nucleotides line up with TRBD2. V was pared by 6 bases and J by 4 bases, with 12 bases of the junction left unmatched. Germline V lookup: CDR1 MNHNS, CDR2 SASEGT. The CDR3 is 15 amino acids. CDR3: CASRESGTIAYEQYF. The CDR3 nucleotides read TGTGCCAGCAGAGAATCGGGGACTATAGCTTACGAGCAGTACTTC.

This chain links TRBV7-2 with TRBJ2-7; D unresolved. V shed 2 bases and J shed 6 bases, with 17 bases lying between them. Looked up from germline, CDR1 is SGHTA and CDR2 is FQGNSA. The CDR3 has 15 amino acids. The CDR3 region has the DNA TGTGCCAGCAGCTTATTGCGCCAAAGAGTGGGCGAGCAGTACTTC. It yields the protein CASSLLRQRVGEQYF.

V gene TRBV11-3 combines with J gene TRBJ2-3; 11 positions match TRBD2. V dropped 1 base and J dropped 5; count of bases not matched to a gene: 11. This CDR3 spans 18 amino acids. Per germline, CDR1 SGHNT and CDR2 YENEEA. The CDR3: CASSLGSLAGGRGDTQYF. The CDR3 coding sequence is TGTGCCAGCAGCTTAGGGAGTCTAGCGGGAGGACGGGGAGATACGCAGTATTTT.

This sequence joins TRBV10-1 and TRBJ2-1, with 11 bases that match TRBD2. The V segment lost 5 bases and the J segment 7 bases; nucleotides outside the gene matches: 7. This CDR3 contains 15 residues. The V gene's germline CDR1 is WNHNN and CDR2 SYGVQD (reference sequence). The DNA for the CDR3 is TGCGCCAGCAGTCAAATAGCGGGAGGGCCGAATGAGCAGTTCTTC. Translated: CASSQIAGGPNEQFF.

The rearrangement uses TRBV25-1 and TRBJ2-3; TRBD1 or TRBD2 may be the D gene (5 bases each). Germline V gene sequence: CDR1 MGHDK, CDR2 SYGVNS. Trimming left V 5 bases short and J 6 bases short, with 18 bases between. This CDR3 contains 15 residues. CDR3 sequence reads: CASSPNGGIGDTQYF. The CDR3 DNA reads TGTGCCAGCAGTCCAAATGGGGGTATCGGCGATACGCAGTATTTT.

The rearrangement links TRBV7-3 to TRBJ2-1; D remains ambiguous. The CDR3 sequence is 13 residues long. Trimming cost V 5 bases and J 8 bases, with 13 bases left between them. CDR1 and CDR2 from the germline V gene are SGHTA and FQGTGA. CDR3 protein: CASSISPRDEQFF. DNA of the CDR3: TGTGCCAGCAGCATCTCGCCCCGGGATGAGCAGTTCTTC.

The chain employs TRBV6-5 and TRBJ2-1, with TRBD1 identical over 8 bases. V trimming: 4 bases; J trimming: 14 bases; junction bases outside the gene matches: 7. Germline assignment: CDR1 MNHEY and CDR2 SVGAGI. The length of the CDR3 is 12 residues. CDR3 loop: CASSSTGEVEFF. CDR3 bases: TGTGCCAGCAGTTCGACAGGGGAGGTGGAGTTCTTC.

A single count supports this clone. This chain joins TRBV6-5 and TRBJ1-5; TRBD1 might be the D (5 bases). The CDR3 totals 13 residues. Germline V gives CDR1 MNHEY, CDR2 SVGAGI. V was pared by 6 bases and J by 6 bases, with 12 bases between. The CDR3 region is CASRPREGQPQHF. The CDR3 DNA follows: TGTGCCAGCAGACCCAGGGAGGGTCAGCCCCAGCATTTT.

Points on this clone: Other DNA sequences within the sample encode an identical CDR3. The J gene is TRBJ2-3, the V gene TRBV20-1; D uncertain. Looked up from germline, CDR1 is DFQATT and CDR2 is SNEGSKA (reference sequence). Trimming cost V 3 bases and J 5 bases, with 3 bases left between them. This CDR3 comprises 10 residues. The CDR3 loop reads CSARGDTQYF. CDR3 nucleotides: TGCAGTGCTAGGGGAGATACGCAGTATTTT.

For this clone: The same CDR3 also results from other DNA sequences found in this sample. V gene TRBV7-2 combines with J gene TRBJ1-3; no clear D gene. With 1 base removed from V and 3 bases from J, the gap between germline ends came to 1 base. From germline, CDR1 is SGHTA and CDR2 FQGNSA. This CDR3 region has 12 residues. The CDR3 here is CASSLGGNTIYF. CDR3 sequence (DNA): TGTGCCAGCAGCTTAGGTGGAAACACCATATATTTT.

CDR3 residues: CASSFSVRGMEKLFF. CDR3 in DNA: TGTGCCAGCAGCTTCTCCGTTCGGGGAATGGAAAAACTGTTTTTT. The gene calls are TRBV11-2 and TRBJ1-4; no clear D gene. Germline-derived CDR1 and CDR2 are SGHAT and FQNNGV. The CDR3 has 15 residues. Trimming shortened V by 3 bases and J by 8 bases, and 16 bases separated the two germline ends.

The V and J genes are TRBV25-1 and TRBJ1-1; TRBD1 agrees at 8 bases. The CDR3 runs to 15 residues. In germline, CDR1 is MGHDK, CDR2 SYGVNS. Trimming cost V 4 bases and J 6 bases; bases outside gene matches: 10. The CDR3 sequence: CASSGGTGGDAEAFF. The CDR3 nucleotides read TGTGCCAGCAGTGGAGGGACAGGAGGGGATGCTGAAGCTTTCTTT.

About this clone: An end of the junction does not agree with germline; a read error may underlie this. The J gene is TRBJ2-3, the V gene TRBV18; no clear D gene. The CDR3 runs to 12 residues. The germline gives CDR1 KGHSH, CDR2 LQKENI. CDR3: CASPPLTDTQYF. The CDR3 DNA is TGTGCCAGCCCACCACTTACAGATACGCAGTATTTT.

The gene calls are TRBV6-5 and TRBJ2-7, with 8 bases aligning to TRBD1. From germline, CDR1 is MNHEY and CDR2 SVGAGI. V trimming: 5 bases; J trimming: 2 bases; junction bases outside the gene matches: 5. The CDR3 has 14 residues. Here the CDR3 reads CASSRTGITYEQYF. The CDR3 bases are TGTGCCAGCAGTCGGACAGGGATTACCTACGAGCAGTACTTC.

This chain joins TRBV29-1 and TRBJ1-1; 7 positions agree with TRBD1. The length of the CDR3 is 12 residues. Germline V lookup: CDR1 SQVTM, CDR2 ANQGSEA. V was clipped by 7 bases and J by 4 bases; unmatched bases: 6. CDR3: CSAYRGSTEAFF. Here the CDR3 DNA reads TGCAGCGCATACAGGGGATCCACTGAAGCTTTCTTT.

The chain recombines TRBV5-5 with TRBJ2-5; D remains ambiguous. V gave up 1 base and J gave up 5 bases, with 12 bases separating them. Germline CDR1 reads SGHKS; CDR2 reads YYEKEE (reference sequence). CDR3 length equals 14 residues. The CDR3 bases are TGTGCCAGCAGCTTGTTTGGGCCCCAGGAGACCCAGTACTTC. This encodes CASSLFGPQETQYF.

This chain links TRBV29-1 with TRBJ1-2, with 7 bases lining up with TRBD1. The junction had 12 bases not matched to a gene; V was cut back by 4 bases and J by 7 bases. CDR3 size: 14 residues. CDR1 and CDR2 (germline): SQVTM, ANQGSEA. CDR3 loop: CSVVPLRQGGGYTF. In DNA form, the CDR3 reads TGCAGCGTTGTACCCCTACGACAGGGCGGTGGCTACACCTTC.

V usage is TRBV2 and J usage is TRBJ1-4, with a weak D call TRBD1 (6 bases). The germline CDR1 and CDR2 sequences are SNHLY and FYNNEI. This CDR3 region has 13 residues. Trimming pared 7 bases from V and 6 bases from J, leaving 12 bases between. CDR3 sequence: CASTSGAYEKLFF. CDR3 DNA sequence: TGTGCCAGCACCTCAGGGGCTTATGAAAAACTGTTTTTT. Full variable domain (outside the CDR3, taken from reference TRBV2 and TRBJ1-4): EPEVTQTPSHQVTQMGQEVILRCVPISNHLYFYWYRQILGQKVEFLVSFYNNEISEKSEIFDDQFSVERPDGSNFTLKIRSTKLEDSAMYFCASTSGAYEKLFFGSGTQLSVL.

Only one count was recorded for this clone. The rearrangement links TRBV2 to TRBJ1-1; a weak D match, TRBD1 (6 bases). The V end lost 9 bases, the J end lost 2 bases, and 16 bases lay between the germline ends. Germline V lookup: CDR1 SNHLY, CDR2 FYNNEI. This CDR3 is 14 amino acids long. CDR3 amino acids: CASTKQGTNTEAFF. Written as DNA, the CDR3 is TGTGCCAGTACAAAACAGGGCACTAACACTGAAGCTTTCTTT.

V usage is TRBV6-1 and J usage is TRBJ2-3; 10 positions match TRBD2. Germline lookup yields CDR1 MNHNS and CDR2 SASEGT. J lost 6 bases, V lost 6 bases, and 9 bases had no gene match. The length of the CDR3 is 15 residues. CDR3 loop: CASSPLAGFLDTQYF. CDR3 sequence (DNA): TGTGCCAGCAGCCCACTAGCGGGATTTCTGGATACGCAGTATTTT.

V gene TRBV7-3 combines with J gene TRBJ2-2; D gene uncertain. Germline CDR1 and CDR2: SGHTA and FQGTGA. The V gene lost 5 bases and the J gene lost 7 bases, with 20 bases spanning the gap. This CDR3 has 16 residues. CDR3 in amino acids: CASSIPQDGSGGELFF. CDR3 nucleotides: TGTGCCAGCAGCATACCCCAGGACGGTTCGGGCGGGGAGCTGTTTTTT.

V and J are TRBV18 and TRBJ2-7; D is unclear. V lost 8 bases to trimming and J lost 6 bases, with 20 bases between them. From germline, CDR1 is KGHSH and CDR2 LQKENI. The CDR3 has 14 residues. In nucleotides, the CDR3 is TGTGCCAGCACGAGCCAGGTGCCAGTTCGCGAGCAGTACTTC. This gives the protein CASTSQVPVREQYF.

The rearrangement uses TRBV7-9 and TRBJ2-1; D is unresolved. The ends were cut back, 2 bases at V and 5 bases at J, with 7 bases in the middle. Germline V gene lookup returns CDR1 SEHNR and CDR2 FQNEAQ (reference sequence). This CDR3 comprises 13 residues. The DNA of the CDR3 is TGTGCCAGCAGCTTAATCAGAAACAATGAGCAGTTCTTC. It codes for CASSLIRNNEQFF.